This T cell receptor beta chain was identified during a study of blood T cells in healthy people across ages. The use of a sample-barcoded 5' primer and a J-beta primer mix characterized a second PCR of about 6 to 11 cycles. MiXCR was run by TCRdb on the 5' RACE reads, yielding one entry per CDR3 protein. This sample has hundreds of thousands of distinct CDR3 sequences, with over 25% found just once. The CDR3 extends over 15 amino acids. CDR1 is LGHDT, CDR2 YNNKEL, per germline (reference sequence). V was pared by 1 base and J by 2 bases, with 11 bases between. The table lists this clonotype with a few counts. In addition, the sample was reused for a study of T cells of mothers and their children. That work states: The study found slightly higher but non-significant overlap in related versus unrelated mother-child pairs.

This receptor was obtained from a boy aged 2 to 10 in good health. The sequenced material came from blood. The chain employs TRBV3-1 and TRBJ2-5, with D perhaps TRBD1 or TRBD2 (5 bases each). CDR3 DNA: TGTGCCAGCAGCCAAGCCCCGGGGCGGCAAGAGACCCAGTACTTC. This sequence encodes CASSQAPGRQETQYF.